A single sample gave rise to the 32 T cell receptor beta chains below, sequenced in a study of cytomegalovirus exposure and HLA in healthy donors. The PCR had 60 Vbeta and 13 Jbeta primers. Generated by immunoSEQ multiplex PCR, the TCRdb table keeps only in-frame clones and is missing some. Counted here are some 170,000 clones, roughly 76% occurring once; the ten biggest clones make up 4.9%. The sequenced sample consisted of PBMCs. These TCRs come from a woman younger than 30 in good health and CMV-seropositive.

DNA of the CDR3: TGTGCCAGCAGCTTACCTAGGACGACTAAGTACTTC. Translated: CASSLPRTTKYF. The chain links TRBV7-8 to TRBJ2-7, with D possibly being TRBD2 (5 bases). CDR3 length equals 12 residues. The germline V and J ends were trimmed by 2 bases and 11 bases, with 13 bases remaining between them. Germline-derived CDR1 and CDR2 are SGHVS and FQNEAQ.

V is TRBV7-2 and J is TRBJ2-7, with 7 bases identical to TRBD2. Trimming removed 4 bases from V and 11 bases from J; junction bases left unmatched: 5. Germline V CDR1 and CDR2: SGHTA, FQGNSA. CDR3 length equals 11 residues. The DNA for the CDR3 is TGTGCCAGCAGCTGGACTAGTTGGAAGTACTTC. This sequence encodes CASSWTSWKYF.

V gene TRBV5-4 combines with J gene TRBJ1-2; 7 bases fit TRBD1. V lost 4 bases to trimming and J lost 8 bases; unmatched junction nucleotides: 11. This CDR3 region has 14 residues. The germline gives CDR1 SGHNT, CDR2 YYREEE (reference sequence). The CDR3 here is CASSRTGEVSGYTF. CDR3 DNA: TGTGCCAGCAGCAGAACAGGGGAGGTGAGCGGCTACACCTTC.

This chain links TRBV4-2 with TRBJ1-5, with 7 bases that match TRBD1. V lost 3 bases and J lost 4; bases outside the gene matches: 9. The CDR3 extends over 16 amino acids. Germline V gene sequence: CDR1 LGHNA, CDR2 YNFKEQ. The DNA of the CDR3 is TGTGCCAGCAGCCAGTCACGTGGCAGGGGGAATCAGCCCCAGCATTTT. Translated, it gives CASSQSRGRGNQPQHF.

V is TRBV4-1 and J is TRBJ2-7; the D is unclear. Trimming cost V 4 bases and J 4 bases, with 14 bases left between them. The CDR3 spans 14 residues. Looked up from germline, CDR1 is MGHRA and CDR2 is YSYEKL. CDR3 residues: CASSRVVSEYEQYF. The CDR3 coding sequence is TGCGCCAGCAGCCGAGTAGTATCGGAGTACGAGCAGTACTTC.

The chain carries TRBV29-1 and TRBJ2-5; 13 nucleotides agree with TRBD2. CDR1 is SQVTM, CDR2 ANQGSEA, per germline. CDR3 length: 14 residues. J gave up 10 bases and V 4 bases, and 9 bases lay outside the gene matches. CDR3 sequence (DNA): TGCAGCGTTGGCCGGACTAGCGGGGGAGAACACCAGTACTTC. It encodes CSVGRTSGGEHQYF.

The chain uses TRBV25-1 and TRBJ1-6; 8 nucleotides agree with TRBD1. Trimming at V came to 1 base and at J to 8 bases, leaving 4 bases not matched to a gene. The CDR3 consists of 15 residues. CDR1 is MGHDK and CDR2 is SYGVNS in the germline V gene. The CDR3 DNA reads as TGTGCCAGCAGTGAATCAGTGACAGGGGATTCACCCCTCCACTTT. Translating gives CASSESVTGDSPLHF.

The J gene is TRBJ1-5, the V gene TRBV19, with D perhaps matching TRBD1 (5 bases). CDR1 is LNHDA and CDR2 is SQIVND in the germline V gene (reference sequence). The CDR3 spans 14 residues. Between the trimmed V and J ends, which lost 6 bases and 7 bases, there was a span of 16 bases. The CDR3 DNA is TGTGCCAGTAGCCCAATCCAGGGAACCCAGCCCCAGCATTTT. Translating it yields CASSPIQGTQPQHF.

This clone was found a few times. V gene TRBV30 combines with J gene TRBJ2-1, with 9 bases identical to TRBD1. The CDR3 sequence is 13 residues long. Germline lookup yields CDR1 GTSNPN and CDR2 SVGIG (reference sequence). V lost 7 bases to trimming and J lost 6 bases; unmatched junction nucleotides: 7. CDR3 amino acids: CASTGTGSNEQFF. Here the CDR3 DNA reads TGTGCCTCAACCGGGACAGGGAGCAATGAGCAGTTCTTC.

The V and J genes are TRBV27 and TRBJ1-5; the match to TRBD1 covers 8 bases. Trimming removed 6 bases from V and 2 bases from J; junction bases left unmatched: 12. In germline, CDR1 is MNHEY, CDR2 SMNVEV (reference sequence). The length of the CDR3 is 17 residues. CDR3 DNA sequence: TGTGCCAGCAGCCTTCGCCCACAGGGACAGGGCAATCAGCCCCAGCATTTT. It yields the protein CASSLRPQGQGNQPQHF.

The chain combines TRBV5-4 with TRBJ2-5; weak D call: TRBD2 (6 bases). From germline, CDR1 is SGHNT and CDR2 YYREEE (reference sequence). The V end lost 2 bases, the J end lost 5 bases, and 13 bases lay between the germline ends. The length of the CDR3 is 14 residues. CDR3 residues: CASSFWGGRETQYF. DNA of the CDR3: TGTGCCAGCAGCTTTTGGGGAGGTCGGGAGACCCAGTACTTC.

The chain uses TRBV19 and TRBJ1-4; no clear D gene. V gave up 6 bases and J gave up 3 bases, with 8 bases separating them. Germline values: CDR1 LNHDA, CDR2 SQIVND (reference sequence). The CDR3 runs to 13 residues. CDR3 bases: TGTGCCAGTAGAGACACACCTAATGAAAAACTGTTTTTT. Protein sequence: CASRDTPNEKLFF.

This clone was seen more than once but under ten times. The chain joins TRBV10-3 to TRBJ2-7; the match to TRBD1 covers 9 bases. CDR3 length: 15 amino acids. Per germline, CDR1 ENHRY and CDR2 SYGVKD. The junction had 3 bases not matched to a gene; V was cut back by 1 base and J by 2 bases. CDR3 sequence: CAISEYRGPTYEQYF. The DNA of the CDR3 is TGTGCCATCAGTGAGTACAGGGGGCCGACCTACGAGCAGTACTTC.

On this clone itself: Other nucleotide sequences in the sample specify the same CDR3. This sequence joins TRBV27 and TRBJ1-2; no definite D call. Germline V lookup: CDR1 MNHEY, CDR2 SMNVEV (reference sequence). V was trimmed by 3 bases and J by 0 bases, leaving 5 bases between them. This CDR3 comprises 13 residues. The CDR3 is CASSFGTNYGYTF. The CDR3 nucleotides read TGTGCCAGCAGTTTCGGGACTAACTATGGCTACACCTTC.

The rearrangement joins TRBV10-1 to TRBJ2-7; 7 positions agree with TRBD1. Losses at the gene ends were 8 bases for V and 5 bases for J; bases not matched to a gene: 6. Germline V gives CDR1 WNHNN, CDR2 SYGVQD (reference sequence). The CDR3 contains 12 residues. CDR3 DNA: TGCGCCAGCGGGGACAGTATCCACGAGCAGTACTTC. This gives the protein CASGDSIHEQYF.

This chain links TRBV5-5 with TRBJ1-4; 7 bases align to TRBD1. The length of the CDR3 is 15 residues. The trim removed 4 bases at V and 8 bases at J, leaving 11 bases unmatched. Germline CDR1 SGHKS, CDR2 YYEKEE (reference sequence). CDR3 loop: CASSPSGQVGEKLFF. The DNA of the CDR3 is TGTGCCAGCAGCCCAAGTGGACAGGTGGGCGAAAAACTGTTTTTT.

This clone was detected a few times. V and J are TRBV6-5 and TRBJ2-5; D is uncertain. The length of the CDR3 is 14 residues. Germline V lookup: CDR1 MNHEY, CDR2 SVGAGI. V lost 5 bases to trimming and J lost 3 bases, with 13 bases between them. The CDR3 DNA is TGTGCCAGCAGTGTAAGACAAACAGAAGAGACCCAGTACTTC. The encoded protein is CASSVRQTEETQYF.

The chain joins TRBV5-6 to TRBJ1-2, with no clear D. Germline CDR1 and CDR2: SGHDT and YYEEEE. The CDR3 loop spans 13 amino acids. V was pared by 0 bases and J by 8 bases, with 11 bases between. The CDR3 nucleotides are TGTGCCAGCAGCTTGGAGGCTACCGGGGGCTACACCTTC. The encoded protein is CASSLEATGGYTF.

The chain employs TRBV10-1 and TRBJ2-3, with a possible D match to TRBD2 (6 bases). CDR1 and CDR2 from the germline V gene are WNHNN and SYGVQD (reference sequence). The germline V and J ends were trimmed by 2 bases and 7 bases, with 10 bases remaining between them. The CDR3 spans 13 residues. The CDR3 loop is CASSETSLNTQYF. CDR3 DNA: TGCGCCAGCAGTGAGACTAGCCTCAATACGCAGTATTTT.

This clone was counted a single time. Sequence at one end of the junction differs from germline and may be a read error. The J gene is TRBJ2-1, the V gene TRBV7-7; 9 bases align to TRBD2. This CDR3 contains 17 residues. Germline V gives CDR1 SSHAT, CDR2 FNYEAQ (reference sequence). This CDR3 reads CASSLGLAGSTYNEQFF. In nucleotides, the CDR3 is TGTGCTAGCAGCTTGGGGCTAGCGGGGTCGACCTACAATGAGCAGTTCTTC.

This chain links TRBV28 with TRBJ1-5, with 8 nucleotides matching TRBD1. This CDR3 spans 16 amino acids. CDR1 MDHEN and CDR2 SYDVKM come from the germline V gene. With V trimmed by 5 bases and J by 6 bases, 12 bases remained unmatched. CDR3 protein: CASSPLRTGLRQPQHF. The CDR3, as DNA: TGTGCCAGCAGTCCCCTCCGGACAGGGCTCCGTCAGCCCCAGCATTTT.

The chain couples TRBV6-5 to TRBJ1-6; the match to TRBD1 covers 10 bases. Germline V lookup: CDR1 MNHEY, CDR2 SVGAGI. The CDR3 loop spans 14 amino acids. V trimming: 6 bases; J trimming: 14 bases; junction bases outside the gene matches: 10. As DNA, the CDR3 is TGTGCCAGCAGCCAGACAGGGGGCCTAGGGTCCCTCCACTTT. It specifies CASSQTGGLGSLHF.

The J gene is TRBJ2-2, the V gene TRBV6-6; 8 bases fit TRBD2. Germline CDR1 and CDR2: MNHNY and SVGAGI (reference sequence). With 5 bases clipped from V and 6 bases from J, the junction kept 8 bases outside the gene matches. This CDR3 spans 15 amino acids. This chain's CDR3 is CASSDNRGGPGELFF. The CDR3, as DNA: TGTGCCAGCAGTGACAATCGGGGGGGACCCGGGGAGCTGTTTTTT.

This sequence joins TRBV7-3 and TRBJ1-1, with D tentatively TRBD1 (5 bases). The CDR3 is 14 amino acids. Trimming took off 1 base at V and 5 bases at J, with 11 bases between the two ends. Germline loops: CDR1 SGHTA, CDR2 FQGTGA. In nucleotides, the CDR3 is TGTGCCAGCAGCTTAAATAGTGGGGGGACTGAAGCTTTCTTT. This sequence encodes CASSLNSGGTEAFF.

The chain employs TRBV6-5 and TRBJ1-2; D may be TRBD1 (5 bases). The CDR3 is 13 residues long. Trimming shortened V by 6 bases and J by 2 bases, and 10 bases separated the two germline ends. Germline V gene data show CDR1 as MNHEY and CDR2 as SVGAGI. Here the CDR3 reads CASRDTTNYGYTF. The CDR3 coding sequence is TGTGCCAGCAGGGACACAACGAACTATGGCTACACCTTC.

This CDR3 is CASSSRDRFDNEQFF. CDR3 nucleotides: TGTGCCAGCAGCTCTAGGGACAGGTTTGACAATGAGCAGTTCTTC. The chain combines TRBV11-3 with TRBJ2-1; 8 nucleotides line up with TRBD1. The V gene end was trimmed by 4 bases and the J gene end by 5 bases; junction bases not matched to a gene: 7. The CDR3 is 15 residues long. Germline CDR1 SGHNT, CDR2 YENEEA.

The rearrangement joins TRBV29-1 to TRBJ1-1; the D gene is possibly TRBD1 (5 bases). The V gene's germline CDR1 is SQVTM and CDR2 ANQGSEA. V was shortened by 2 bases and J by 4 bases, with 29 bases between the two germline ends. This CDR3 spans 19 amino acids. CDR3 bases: TGCAGCGTTGAATCGCGGTGGGGGGACCTTCTTAATCCAGGCACTGAAGCTTTCTTT. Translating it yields CSVESRWGDLLNPGTEAFF.

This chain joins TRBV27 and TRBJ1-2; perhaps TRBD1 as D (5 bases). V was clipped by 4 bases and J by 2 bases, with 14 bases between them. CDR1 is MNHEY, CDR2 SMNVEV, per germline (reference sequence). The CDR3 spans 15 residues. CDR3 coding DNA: TGTGCCAGCAGTTCAGACCAGGGTAAAAACTATGGCTACACCTTC. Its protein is CASSSDQGKNYGYTF.

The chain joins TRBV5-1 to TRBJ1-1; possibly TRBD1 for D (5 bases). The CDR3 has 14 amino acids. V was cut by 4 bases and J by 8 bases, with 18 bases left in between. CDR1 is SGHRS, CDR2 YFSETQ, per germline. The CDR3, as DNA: TGCGCCAGCAGCCTGGATGTGGGGCGCGTCGAAGCTTTCTTT. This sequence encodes CASSLDVGRVEAFF.

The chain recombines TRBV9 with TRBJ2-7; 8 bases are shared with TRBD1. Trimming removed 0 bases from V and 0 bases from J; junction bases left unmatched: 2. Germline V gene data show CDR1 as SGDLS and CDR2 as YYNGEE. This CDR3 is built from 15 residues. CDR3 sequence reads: CASSVAGTGSYEQYF. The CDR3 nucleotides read TGTGCCAGCAGCGTAGCCGGGACAGGCTCCTACGAGCAGTACTTC.

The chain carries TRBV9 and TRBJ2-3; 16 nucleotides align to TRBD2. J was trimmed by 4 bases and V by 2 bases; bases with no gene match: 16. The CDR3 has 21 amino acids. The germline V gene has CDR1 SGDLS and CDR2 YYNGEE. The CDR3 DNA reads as TGTGCCAGCAGCGTCGGACCCGGGACTAGCGGGGGGGCTTGGAGGGCAGATACGCAGTATTTT. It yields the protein CASSVGPGTSGGAWRADTQYF.

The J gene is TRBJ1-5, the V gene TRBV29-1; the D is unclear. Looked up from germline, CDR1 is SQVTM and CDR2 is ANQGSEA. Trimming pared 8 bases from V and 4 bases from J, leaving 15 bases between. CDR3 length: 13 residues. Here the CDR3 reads CSFSLGRNQPQHF. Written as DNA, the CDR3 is TGCAGCTTCTCCCTGGGGAGAAATCAGCCCCAGCATTTT.